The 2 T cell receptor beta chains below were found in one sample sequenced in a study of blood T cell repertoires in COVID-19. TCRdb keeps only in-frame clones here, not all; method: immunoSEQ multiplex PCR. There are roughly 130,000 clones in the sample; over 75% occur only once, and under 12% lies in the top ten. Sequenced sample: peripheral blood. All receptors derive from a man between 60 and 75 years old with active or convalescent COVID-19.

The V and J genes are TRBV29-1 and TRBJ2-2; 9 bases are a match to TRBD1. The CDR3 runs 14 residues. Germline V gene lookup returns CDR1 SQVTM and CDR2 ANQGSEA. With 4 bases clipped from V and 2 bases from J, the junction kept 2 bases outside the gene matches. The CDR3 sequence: CSVGDRANTGELFF. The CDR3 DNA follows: TGCAGCGTTGGGGACAGGGCTAACACCGGGGAGCTGTTTTTT.

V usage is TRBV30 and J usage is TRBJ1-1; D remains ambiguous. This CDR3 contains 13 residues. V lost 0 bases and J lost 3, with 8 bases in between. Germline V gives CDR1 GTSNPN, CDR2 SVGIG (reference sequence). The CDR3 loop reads CAWSVREYTEAFF. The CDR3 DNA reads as TGTGCCTGGAGTGTACGGGAGTACACTGAAGCTTTCTTT.